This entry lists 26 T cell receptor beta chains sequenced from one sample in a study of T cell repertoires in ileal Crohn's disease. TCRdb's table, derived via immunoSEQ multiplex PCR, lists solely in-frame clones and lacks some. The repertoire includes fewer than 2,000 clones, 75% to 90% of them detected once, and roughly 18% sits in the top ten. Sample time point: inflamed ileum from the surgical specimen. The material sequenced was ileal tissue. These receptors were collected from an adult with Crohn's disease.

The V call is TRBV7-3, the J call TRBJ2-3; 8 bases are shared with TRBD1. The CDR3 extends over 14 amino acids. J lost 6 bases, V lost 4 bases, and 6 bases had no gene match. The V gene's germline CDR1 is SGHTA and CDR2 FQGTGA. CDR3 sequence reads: CASSWTGSLDTQYF. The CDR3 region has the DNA TGTGCCAGCAGCTGGACAGGGTCGCTGGATACGCAGTATTTT.

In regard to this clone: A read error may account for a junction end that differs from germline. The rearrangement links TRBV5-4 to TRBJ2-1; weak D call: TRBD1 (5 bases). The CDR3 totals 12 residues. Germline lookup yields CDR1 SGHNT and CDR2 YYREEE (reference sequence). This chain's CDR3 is CASSYPGNEQLF. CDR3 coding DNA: TGTGCCAGCAGCTACCCAGGGAATGAGCAGCTCTTC.

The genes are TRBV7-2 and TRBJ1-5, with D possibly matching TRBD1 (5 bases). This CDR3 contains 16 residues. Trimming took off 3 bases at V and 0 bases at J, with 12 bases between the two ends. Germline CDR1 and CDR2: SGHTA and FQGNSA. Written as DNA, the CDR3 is TGTGCCAGCAGCTTTGGGGGAGGGTATAGCAATCAGCCCCAGCATTTT. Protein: CASSFGGGYSNQPQHF. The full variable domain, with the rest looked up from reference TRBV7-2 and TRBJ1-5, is GAGVSQSPSNKVTEKGKDVELRCDPISGHTALYWYRQSLGQGLEFLIYFQGNSAPDKSGLPSDRFSAERTGGSVSTLTIQRTQQEDSAVYLCASSFGGGYSNQPQHFGDGTRLSIL.

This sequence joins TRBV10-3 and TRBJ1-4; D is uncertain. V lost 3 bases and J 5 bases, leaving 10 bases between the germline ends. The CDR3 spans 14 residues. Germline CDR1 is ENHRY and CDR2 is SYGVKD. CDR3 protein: CAISEGNTNEKLFF. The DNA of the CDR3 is TGTGCCATCAGTGAAGGCAATACGAATGAAAAACTGTTTTTT.

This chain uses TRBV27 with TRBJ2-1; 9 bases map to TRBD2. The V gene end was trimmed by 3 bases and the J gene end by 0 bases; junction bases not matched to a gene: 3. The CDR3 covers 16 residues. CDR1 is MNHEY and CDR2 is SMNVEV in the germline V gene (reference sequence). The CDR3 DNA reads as TGTGCCAGCAGTTTTAGCGGGAGAAGCTCCTACAATGAGCAGTTCTTC. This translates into CASSFSGRSSYNEQFF.

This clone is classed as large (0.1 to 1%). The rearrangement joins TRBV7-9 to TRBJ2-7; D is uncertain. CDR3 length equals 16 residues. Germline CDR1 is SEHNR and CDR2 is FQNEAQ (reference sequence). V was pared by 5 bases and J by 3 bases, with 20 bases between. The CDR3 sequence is CASSPPEGSPFYEQYF. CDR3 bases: TGTGCCAGCAGCCCGCCGGAAGGGTCCCCCTTCTACGAGCAGTACTTC.

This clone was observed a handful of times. The CDR3 region is CATSRRGGETQYF. CDR3 nucleotides: TGTGCCACCAGCAGAAGGGGGGGAGAGACCCAGTACTTC. The rearrangement uses TRBV15 and TRBJ2-5; D might be TRBD2 (7 bases). V dropped 2 bases and J dropped 4 bases, with 8 bases sitting between them. This CDR3 contains 13 residues. From germline, CDR1 is LNHNV and CDR2 YYDKDF (reference sequence).

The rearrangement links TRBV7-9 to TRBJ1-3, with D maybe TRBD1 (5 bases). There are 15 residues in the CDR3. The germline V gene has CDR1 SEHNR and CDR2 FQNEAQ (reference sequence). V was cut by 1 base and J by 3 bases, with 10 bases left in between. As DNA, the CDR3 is TGTGCCAGCAGCTTAGGAGGGACCTTTGGAAACACCATATATTTT. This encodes CASSLGGTFGNTIYF.

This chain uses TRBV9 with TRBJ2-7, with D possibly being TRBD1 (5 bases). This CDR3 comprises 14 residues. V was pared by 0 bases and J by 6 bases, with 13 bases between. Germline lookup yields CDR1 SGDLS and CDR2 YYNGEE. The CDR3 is CASSVAGANGEQYF. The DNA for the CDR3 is TGTGCCAGCAGCGTAGCTGGGGCAAATGGCGAGCAGTACTTC.

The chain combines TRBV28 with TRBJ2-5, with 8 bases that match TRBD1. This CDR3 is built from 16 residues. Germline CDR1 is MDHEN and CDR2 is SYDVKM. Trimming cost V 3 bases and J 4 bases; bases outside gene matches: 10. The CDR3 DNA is TGTGCCAGCAGTTTCCCCGGACAGGGCTGGCGAGAGACCCAGTACTTC. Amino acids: CASSFPGQGWRETQYF.

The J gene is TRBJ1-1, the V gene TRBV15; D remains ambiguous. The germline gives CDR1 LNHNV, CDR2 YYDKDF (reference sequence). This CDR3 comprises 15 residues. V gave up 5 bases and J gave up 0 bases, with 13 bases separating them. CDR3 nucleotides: TGTGCCACCAGCGGAGGGTTACTTATGAACACTGAAGCTTTCTTT. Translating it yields CATSGGLLMNTEAFF.

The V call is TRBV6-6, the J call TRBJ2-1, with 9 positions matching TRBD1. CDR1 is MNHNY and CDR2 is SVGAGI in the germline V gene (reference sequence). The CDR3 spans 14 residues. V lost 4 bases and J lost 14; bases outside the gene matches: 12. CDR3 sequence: CASSSKDRGGLEFF. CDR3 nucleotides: TGTGCCAGCAGTTCCAAGGACAGGGGCGGTCTGGAGTTCTTC.

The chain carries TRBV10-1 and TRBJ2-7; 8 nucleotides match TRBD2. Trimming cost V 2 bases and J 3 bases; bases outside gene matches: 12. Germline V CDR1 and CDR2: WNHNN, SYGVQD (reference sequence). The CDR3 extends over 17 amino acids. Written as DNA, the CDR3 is TGCGCCAGCAGTGAGACTAGCGGTGGAAACACCCGCTACGAGCAGTACTTC. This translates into CASSETSGGNTRYEQYF.

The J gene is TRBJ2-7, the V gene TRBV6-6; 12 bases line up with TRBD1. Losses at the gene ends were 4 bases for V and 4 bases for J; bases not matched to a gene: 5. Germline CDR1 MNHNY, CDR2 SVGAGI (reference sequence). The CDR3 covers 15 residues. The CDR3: CASSLPGQGAYEQYF. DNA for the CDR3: TGTGCCAGCAGTTTACCGGGACAGGGGGCTTACGAGCAGTACTTC.

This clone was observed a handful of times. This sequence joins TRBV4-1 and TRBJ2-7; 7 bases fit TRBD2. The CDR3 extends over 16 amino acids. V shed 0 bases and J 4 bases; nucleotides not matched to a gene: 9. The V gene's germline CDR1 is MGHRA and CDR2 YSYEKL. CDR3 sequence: CASSQEGAGYGYEQYF. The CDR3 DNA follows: TGCGCCAGCAGCCAAGAGGGAGCGGGGTACGGGTACGAGCAGTACTTC.

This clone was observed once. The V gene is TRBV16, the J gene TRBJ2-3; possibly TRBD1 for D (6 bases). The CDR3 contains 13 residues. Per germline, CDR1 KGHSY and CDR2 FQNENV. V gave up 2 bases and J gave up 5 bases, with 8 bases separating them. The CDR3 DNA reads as TGTGCCAGCAGCCAAGGGGGCCGAGATACGCAGTATTTT. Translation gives CASSQGGRDTQYF. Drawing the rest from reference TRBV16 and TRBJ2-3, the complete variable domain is GEEVAQTPKHLVRGEGQKAKLYCAPIKGHSYVFWYQQVLKNEFKFLISFQNENVFDETGMPKERFSAKCLPNSPCSLEIQATKLEDSAVYFCASSQGGRDTQYFGPGTRLTVL.

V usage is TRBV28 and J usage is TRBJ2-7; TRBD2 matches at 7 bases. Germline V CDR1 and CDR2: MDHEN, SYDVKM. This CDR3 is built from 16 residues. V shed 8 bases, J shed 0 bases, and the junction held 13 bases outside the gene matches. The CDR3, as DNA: TGTGCCAGCTCCCTAAGCGGGACGGCGGTCTCCTACGAGCAGTACTTC. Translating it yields CASSLSGTAVSYEQYF.

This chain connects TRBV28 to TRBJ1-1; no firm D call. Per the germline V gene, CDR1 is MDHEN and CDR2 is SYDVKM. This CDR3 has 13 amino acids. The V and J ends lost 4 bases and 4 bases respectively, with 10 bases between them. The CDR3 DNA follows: TGTGCCAGCAGTTCCCGGGTAGTCACTGAAGCTTTCTTT. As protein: CASSSRVVTEAFF.

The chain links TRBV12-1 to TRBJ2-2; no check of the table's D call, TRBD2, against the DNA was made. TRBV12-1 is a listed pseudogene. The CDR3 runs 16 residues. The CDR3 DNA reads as TGTGCCAGCAGCCCATTGCGGGGGGGGATCCTCCGGGAGCTGTTTTTT. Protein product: CASSPLRGGILRELFF.

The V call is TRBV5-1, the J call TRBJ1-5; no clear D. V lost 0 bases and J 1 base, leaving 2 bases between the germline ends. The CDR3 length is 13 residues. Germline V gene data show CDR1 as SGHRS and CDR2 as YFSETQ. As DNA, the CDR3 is TGCGCCAGCAGCTTGGAAAGCAATCAGCCCCAGCATTTT. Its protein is CASSLESNQPQHF. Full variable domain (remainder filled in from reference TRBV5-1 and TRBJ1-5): KAGVTQTPRYLIKTRGQQVTLSCSPISGHRSVSWYQQTPGQGLQFLFEYFSETQRNKGNFPGRFSGRQFSNSRSEMNVSTLELGDSALYLCASSLESNQPQHFGDGTRLSIL.

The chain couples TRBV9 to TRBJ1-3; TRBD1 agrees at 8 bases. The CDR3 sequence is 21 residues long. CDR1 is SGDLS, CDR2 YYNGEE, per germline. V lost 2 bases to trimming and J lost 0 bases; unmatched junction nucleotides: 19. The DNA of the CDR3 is TGTGCCAGCAGCGTTAATCCCTTAGGGACAGGAACCAGTATCTCTGGAAACACCATATATTTT. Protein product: CASSVNPLGTGTSISGNTIYF. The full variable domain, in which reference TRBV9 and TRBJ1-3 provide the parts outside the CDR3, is DSGVTQTPKHLITATGQRVTLRCSPRSGDLSVYWYQQSLDQGLQFLIQYYNGEERAKGNILERFSAQQFPDLHSELNLSSLELGDSALYFCASSVNPLGTGTSISGNTIYFGEGSWLTVV.

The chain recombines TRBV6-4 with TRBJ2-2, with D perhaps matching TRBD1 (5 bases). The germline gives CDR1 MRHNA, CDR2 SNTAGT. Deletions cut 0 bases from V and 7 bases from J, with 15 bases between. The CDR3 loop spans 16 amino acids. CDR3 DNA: TGTGCCAGCAGTGACTCGGGGCAGGAAAACGTCGGGGAGCTGTTTTTT. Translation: CASSDSGQENVGELFF.

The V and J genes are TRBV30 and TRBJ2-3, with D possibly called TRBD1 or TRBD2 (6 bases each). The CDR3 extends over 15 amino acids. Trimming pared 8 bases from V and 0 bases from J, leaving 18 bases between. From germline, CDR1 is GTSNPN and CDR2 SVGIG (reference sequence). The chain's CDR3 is CARGRGSGSTDTQYF. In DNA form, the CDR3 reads TGTGCCCGGGGGCGAGGTAGCGGAAGCACAGATACGCAGTATTTT.

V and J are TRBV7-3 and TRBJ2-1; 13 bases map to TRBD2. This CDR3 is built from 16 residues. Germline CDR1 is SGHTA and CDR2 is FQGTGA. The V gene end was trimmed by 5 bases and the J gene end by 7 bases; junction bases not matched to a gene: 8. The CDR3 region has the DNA TGTGCCAGCAGCGAACTAGCGGGGGGGCAGTGGAATGAGCAGTTCTTC. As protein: CASSELAGGQWNEQFF.

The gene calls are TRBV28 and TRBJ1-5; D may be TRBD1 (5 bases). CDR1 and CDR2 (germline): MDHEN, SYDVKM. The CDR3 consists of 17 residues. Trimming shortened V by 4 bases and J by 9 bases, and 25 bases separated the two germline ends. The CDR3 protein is CASSYVGGINQPGPQHF. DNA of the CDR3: TGTGCCAGCAGTTACGTGGGGGGGATAAATCAGCCCGGGCCCCAGCATTTT.

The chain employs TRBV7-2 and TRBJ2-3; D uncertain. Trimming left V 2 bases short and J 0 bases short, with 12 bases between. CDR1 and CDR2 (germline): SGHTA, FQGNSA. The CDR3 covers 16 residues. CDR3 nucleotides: TGTGCCAGCAGCTTATGGGTAGACGCTAGCACAGATACGCAGTATTTT. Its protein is CASSLWVDASTDTQYF. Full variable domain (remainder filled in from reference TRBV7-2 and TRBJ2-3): GAGVSQSPSNKVTEKGKDVELRCDPISGHTALYWYRQSLGQGLEFLIYFQGNSAPDKSGLPSDRFSAERTGGSVSTLTIQRTQQEDSAVYLCASSLWVDASTDTQYFGPGTRLTVL.